This passage covers 13 T cell receptor beta chains from one sample sequenced in a study of cytomegalovirus exposure and HLA in healthy donors. The PCR ran on 60 Vbeta and 13 Jbeta primers. Here immunoSEQ multiplex PCR was the method, and the copy in TCRdb shows in-frame clones only, minus some. The table has approximately 160,000 clones, around 78% seen once. Sequenced: PBMCs. These receptor sequences come from a middle-aged woman in good health and CMV-seronegative.

The V and J genes are TRBV5-4 and TRBJ2-3; D possibly corresponds to TRBD1 (5 bases). The germline V gene has CDR1 SGHNT and CDR2 YYREEE (reference sequence). The CDR3 length is 15 residues. Between the trimmed V and J ends, which lost 0 bases and 4 bases, there was a span of 12 bases. CDR3 DNA: TGTGCCAGCAGCTTGGAGGGGCCCTGGGCAGATACGCAGTATTTT. Its protein is CASSLEGPWADTQYF.

The chain has TRBV5-1 and TRBJ2-2; no definite D call. CDR1 and CDR2 from the germline V gene are SGHRS and YFSETQ. The CDR3 consists of 14 residues. Trimming cost V 1 base and J 6 bases, with 10 bases left between them. The CDR3 region is CASSLTFEAGELFF. Here the CDR3 DNA reads TGCGCCAGCAGCTTGACCTTCGAGGCCGGGGAGCTGTTTTTT.

This clone was counted a few times. CDR3 coding DNA: TGCGCCAGCAGCCCCGGGGGAAGTGGATCCTACGAGCAGTACTTC. Translating it yields CASSPGGSGSYEQYF. The chain links TRBV5-1 to TRBJ2-7; a possible D gene is TRBD2 (6 bases). This CDR3 is built from 15 residues. V was clipped by 4 bases and J by 1 base, with 15 bases between them. In germline, CDR1 is SGHRS, CDR2 YFSETQ.

The J gene is TRBJ2-1, the V gene TRBV9; 7 positions agree with TRBD2. J gave up 6 bases and V 0 bases, and 0 bases lay outside the gene matches. The CDR3 covers 13 residues. From germline, CDR1 is SGDLS and CDR2 YYNGEE. The CDR3, as DNA: TGTGCCAGCAGCGTAGAGCGGGGCAATGAGCAGTTCTTC. Protein sequence: CASSVERGNEQFF.

The V call is TRBV6-1, the J call TRBJ1-2, with D hard to call. The CDR3 has 14 amino acids. Germline V gives CDR1 MNHNS, CDR2 SASEGT. V lost 4 bases and J 4 bases, leaving 13 bases between the germline ends. The CDR3 here is CASSGAAGGYGYTF. The DNA of the CDR3 is TGTGCCAGCAGTGGGGCCGCTGGTGGCTATGGCTACACCTTC.

The chain carries TRBV20-1 and TRBJ1-1; no clear D gene. The CDR3 sequence is 11 residues long. V lost 3 bases to trimming and J lost 8 bases, with 10 bases between them. Germline CDR1 DFQATT, CDR2 SNEGSKA (reference sequence). CDR3 nucleotides: TGCAGTGCTAGCCTCCGGTCCGAAGCTTTCTTT. This translates into CSASLRSEAFF.

The chain couples TRBV5-1 to TRBJ2-1; 7 nucleotides agree with TRBD2. Trimming cost V 3 bases and J 7 bases; bases outside gene matches: 4. The CDR3 sequence is 13 residues long. The germline V gene has CDR1 SGHRS and CDR2 YFSETQ. The CDR3: CASSWEGLNEQFF. The CDR3 coding sequence is TGCGCCAGCAGCTGGGAGGGGCTTAATGAGCAGTTCTTC.

The CDR3, as DNA: TGTGCCAGCAGCTTAGGGTGGGGGCCCGGGGAGCTGTTTTTT. This gives the protein CASSLGWGPGELFF. The chain recombines TRBV11-3 with TRBJ2-2; D possibly corresponds to TRBD1 (6 bases). The CDR3 is 14 residues long. CDR1 is SGHNT, CDR2 YENEEA, per germline. Trimming took 1 base from V and 6 from J, leaving 9 bases between them.

V gene TRBV7-8 combines with J gene TRBJ1-2; D gene ambiguous. The germline V and J ends were trimmed by 5 bases and 6 bases, with 7 bases remaining between them. Germline CDR1 SGHVS, CDR2 FQNEAQ. This CDR3 is built from 11 residues. The CDR3, as DNA: TGTGCCAGCAGCCCCGGTCATGGCTACACCTTC. Its translation: CASSPGHGYTF.

The CDR3: CASSGTRGFGDTQYF. The CDR3 nucleotides read TGTGCCAGCAGTGGAACCAGAGGGTTTGGAGATACGCAGTATTTT. The chain combines TRBV25-1 with TRBJ2-3, with D perhaps matching TRBD2 (5 bases). V was clipped by 4 bases and J by 5 bases, with 16 bases between them. From germline, CDR1 is MGHDK and CDR2 SYGVNS. The CDR3 spans 15 residues.

The rearrangement joins TRBV10-3 to TRBJ1-2, with D tentatively TRBD1 (5 bases). The CDR3 spans 15 residues. V was cut by 6 bases and J by 8 bases, with 22 bases left in between. The germline CDR1 and CDR2 sequences are ENHRY and SYGVKD. The CDR3 reads CAISDAIGHSGGYTF. For the CDR3, the DNA is TGTGCCATCAGCGACGCTATTGGACATTCTGGAGGCTACACCTTC.

The chain couples TRBV30 to TRBJ2-1, with 14 nucleotides matching TRBD2. CDR3 length equals 15 residues. CDR1 and CDR2 (germline): GTSNPN, SVGIG (reference sequence). J was trimmed by 9 bases and V by 7 bases; bases with no gene match: 11. The CDR3 region is CAYSSGTSGRGEQFF. Written as DNA, the CDR3 is TGTGCCTATTCATCCGGGACTAGCGGGAGAGGTGAGCAGTTCTTC.

The chain's CDR3 is CASSQGFSGNTIYF. CDR3 in DNA: TGCGCCAGCAGCCAGGGGTTCTCTGGAAACACCATATATTTT. This chain joins TRBV5-1 and TRBJ1-3; D perhaps matches TRBD1 (6 bases). Trimming removed 4 bases at V and 0 bases at J, with 8 bases between. CDR1 is SGHRS, CDR2 YFSETQ, per germline. The CDR3 sequence is 14 residues long. The whole variable domain, remainder taken from reference TRBV5-1 and TRBJ1-3, is KAGVTQTPRYLIKTRGQQVTLSCSPISGHRSVSWYQQTPGQGLQFLFEYFSETQRNKGNFPGRFSGRQFSNSRSEMNVSTLELGDSALYLCASSQGFSGNTIYFGEGSWLTVV.